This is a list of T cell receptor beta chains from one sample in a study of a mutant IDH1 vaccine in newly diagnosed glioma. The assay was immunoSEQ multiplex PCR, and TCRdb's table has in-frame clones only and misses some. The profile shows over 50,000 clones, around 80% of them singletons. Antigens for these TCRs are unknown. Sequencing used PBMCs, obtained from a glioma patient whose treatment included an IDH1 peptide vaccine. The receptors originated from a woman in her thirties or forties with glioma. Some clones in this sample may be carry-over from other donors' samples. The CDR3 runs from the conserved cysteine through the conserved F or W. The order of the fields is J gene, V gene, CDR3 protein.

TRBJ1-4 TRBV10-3 CAISDQGKGLFF
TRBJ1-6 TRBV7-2 CASSLRDRGIRSYNSPLHF
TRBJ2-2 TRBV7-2 CASSRPDQGTANTGELFF
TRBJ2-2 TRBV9 CASSATGLVGELFF
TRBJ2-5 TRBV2 CASSSGGGSTQYF
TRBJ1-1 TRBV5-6 CASSLLTVGAEAFF
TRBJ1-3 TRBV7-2 CASSLGGTGRNTIYF
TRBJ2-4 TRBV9 CASRAQGDDIQYF
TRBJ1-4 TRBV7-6 CASSSGTVVNEKLFF
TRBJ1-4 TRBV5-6 CASSLVGGLEKLFF
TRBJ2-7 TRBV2 CASRWDSYEQYF
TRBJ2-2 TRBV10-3 CAISRTGGRNTGELFF
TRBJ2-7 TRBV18 CASSPLPQTNSYEQYF
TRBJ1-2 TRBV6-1 CASSEQLGQGSFGYTF
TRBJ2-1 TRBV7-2 CASSGSGGLYNEQFF
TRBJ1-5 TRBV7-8 CASSFEGQPQHF
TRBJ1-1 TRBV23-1 CASSHLPGEGAFF
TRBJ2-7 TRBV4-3 CASSRDRLRYEQYF
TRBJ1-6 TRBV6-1 CASSGGTVLSSYNSPLHF
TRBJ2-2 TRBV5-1 CASSLTGGGTGELFF
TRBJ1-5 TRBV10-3 CAISEQPNQPQHF
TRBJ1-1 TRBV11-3 CASSTRGVTEAFF
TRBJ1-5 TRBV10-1 CASSEPDREGNQPQHF